The sample holds one count of the clone carrying this TCR beta chain. Its specificity is unknown. The data originate from a study of T cells in localized non-small cell lung cancer. General observations from the study: A denser population of T cells in blood accompanied longer overall survival. Adjacent uninvolved lung had the highest clonality, suggesting focused antigen responses. A median of 57 of the top 100 tumor clones appeared in adjacent lung, which was paired and uninvolved. Sequence data derive from only one tumor region, so heterogeneity remains possible.

The CDR3 consists of 14 residues. Germline loops: CDR1 ENHRY, CDR2 SYGVKD. V lost 0 bases, J lost 5 bases, and 2 bases stayed unmatched. Clones were sequenced by immunoSEQ multiplex PCR, and TCRdb holds only the in-frame ones, with some missing. Among 25,000 to 35,000 clones listed, roughly 90% were seen once. The TCR was taken from a female donor older than 55 with stage I lung adenocarcinoma. Here the sequenced sample was peripheral blood, taken before any cancer treatment. The rearrangement links TRBV10-3 to TRBJ1-2; 8 positions match TRBD1. CDR3 nucleotides: TGTGCCATCAGTGAGTCAGGGACAGGTTATGGCTACACCTTC. It codes for CAISESGTGYGYTF.